What follows are 4 T cell receptor beta chains derived from one specimen sequenced in a study of T cell responses to AZD1222 COVID-19 vaccine listed by TCRdb under 2021. The library came from the immunoSEQ multiplex PCR assay. TCRdb retrieved this table from immuneACCESS and kept in-frame rearrangements only. Not all clones are present; in checked studies, unresolved V genes account for under half, and no reason is known for the remainder. Across this sample there are 160,000 or so clones, with roughly 94% seen only once. Approximately 1.1% of the sample is held by the ten biggest clonotypes. Per the publication, the time point label means: about 28 days (+/-7) after the second vaccine dose. The input for sequencing was peripheral blood, taken 28 days after the second AZD1222 dose. Receptors were obtained from an adult who received the AZD1222 COVID-19 vaccine.

The rearrangement links TRBV29-1 to TRBJ1-1; perhaps TRBD1 as D (5 bases). This CDR3 contains 14 residues. Germline-derived CDR1 and CDR2 are SQVTM and ANQGSEA. V lost 3 bases and J lost 1, with 12 bases in between. The CDR3: CSVERTRPNTEAFF. CDR3 DNA sequence: TGCAGCGTTGAGAGGACAAGACCGAACACTGAAGCTTTCTTT. Drawing the rest from reference TRBV29-1 and TRBJ1-1, the complete variable domain is SAVISQKPSRDICQRGTSLTIQCQVDSQVTMMFWYRQQPGQSLTLIATANQGSEATYESGFVIDKFPISRPNLTFSTLTVSNMSPEDSSIYLCSVERTRPNTEAFFGQGTRLTVV.

This rearrangement joins TRBV15 to TRBJ2-1; possibly TRBD2 for D (6 bases). Trimming took 0 bases from V and 2 from J, leaving 11 bases between them. CDR3 length: 16 residues. From germline, CDR1 is LNHNV and CDR2 YYDKDF (reference sequence). This chain's CDR3 is CATSREVGRPYNEQFF. In DNA form, the CDR3 reads TGTGCCACCAGCAGAGAAGTGGGGAGGCCCTACAATGAGCAGTTCTTC.

The chain uses TRBV11-2 and TRBJ2-1; D is perhaps TRBD2 (6 bases). CDR1 and CDR2 from the germline V gene are SGHAT and FQNNGV. The V end was cut by 4 bases, the J end by 3 bases, with 13 bases between. The CDR3 runs 15 residues. Written as DNA, the CDR3 is TGTGCCAGCAGCTCTTCCGGGACTGACTACAATGAGCAGTTCTTC. Translating it yields CASSSSGTDYNEQFF.

CDR3 DNA sequence: TGTGCCAGCAGTGAAGGTCCGAGTTTCACTGAAGCTTTCTTT. Its translation: CASSEGPSFTEAFF. V gene TRBV2 combines with J gene TRBJ1-1; unclear D gene. This CDR3 is built from 14 residues. CDR1 is SNHLY and CDR2 is FYNNEI in the germline V gene. V was cut by 1 base and J by 4 bases, with 10 bases left in between.